What follows are 25 T cell receptor beta chains derived from one specimen sequenced in a study of early T cells in non-severe SARS-CoV-2 infection. From the 5' RACE reads, TCRdb called clonotypes with MiXCR, one entry per CDR3 protein. The sample contains around 40,000 distinct CDR3 sequences, approximately 6.1% of which appear only once. Specimen: whole blood. These receptor sequences come from an adult who was a healthcare worker with PCR-confirmed SARS-CoV-2 infection or an uninfected control (not recorded which).

This clonotype was detected ten times or more. The chain uses TRBV5-1 and TRBJ1-6, with a tentative D call TRBD1 (6 bases). Between the trimmed V and J ends, which lost 1 base and 7 bases, there was a span of 12 bases. Per germline, CDR1 SGHRS and CDR2 YFSETQ. The CDR3 covers 15 residues. In DNA form, the CDR3 reads TGCGCCAGCAGCTTGAACAGGGAGCTAAATTCACCCCTCCACTTT. Translation: CASSLNRELNSPLHF.

At least ten counts were recorded for this clonotype. The chain links TRBV11-2 to TRBJ2-7, with D possibly being TRBD1 (5 bases). Germline values: CDR1 SGHAT, CDR2 FQNNGV. Between the trimmed V and J ends, which lost 5 bases and 0 bases, there was a span of 17 bases. This CDR3 spans 16 amino acids. The DNA for the CDR3 is TGTGCCAGCAGCGCAGGTTCAAGGGGATCCTCCTACGAGCAGTACTTC. The encoded protein is CASSAGSRGSSYEQYF. The full variable domain, its missing parts supplied by reference TRBV11-2 and TRBJ2-7, is EAGVAQSPRYKIIEKRQSVAFWCNPISGHATLYWYQQILGQGPKLLIQFQNNGVVDDSQLPKDRFSAERLKGVDSTLKIQPAKLEDSAVYLCASSAGSRGSSYEQYFGPGTRLTVT.

The chain links TRBV7-2 to TRBJ2-3; D possibly corresponds to TRBD1 (7 bases). CDR1 and CDR2 (germline): SGHTA, FQGNSA. V shed 4 bases and J shed 5 bases, with 16 bases lying between them. The CDR3 spans 15 residues. CDR3 bases: TGTGCCAGCAGCTCAGGGGGGTGGTCGGAAGATACGCAGTATTTT. Protein sequence: CASSSGGWSEDTQYF.

The chain combines TRBV20-1 with TRBJ2-5; TRBD2 agrees at 8 bases. Germline V lookup: CDR1 DFQATT, CDR2 SNEGSKA (reference sequence). J lost 0 bases, V lost 5 bases, and 5 bases had no gene match. CDR3 length equals 14 residues. The CDR3 bases are TGCAGTGCTCATCTAGCGGGCGACCAAGAGACCCAGTACTTC. Its translation: CSAHLAGDQETQYF.

In its sample, this clonotype was seen many times. J is TRBJ2-7 and V is TRBV20-1; D is undetermined. V lost 6 bases, J lost 2 bases, and 14 bases lay in between. Germline lookup yields CDR1 DFQATT and CDR2 SNEGSKA (reference sequence). CDR3 length: 13 residues. The CDR3 nucleotides are TGCAGTGCGGAGAGAGAGATTACCTACGAGCAGTACTTC. It yields the protein CSAEREITYEQYF.

There are many counts of this clonotype. V and J are TRBV9 and TRBJ2-7; D call uncertain. Germline V gene data show CDR1 as SGDLS and CDR2 as YYNGEE. V was pared by 4 bases and J by 2 bases, with 16 bases between. This CDR3 has 15 residues. CDR3 in amino acids: CASSSSSTLPYEQYF. The CDR3 nucleotides are TGTGCCAGCAGCAGCAGTAGTACCTTACCCTACGAGCAGTACTTC.

As regards this clonotype: This may be a read error: a much more frequent sequence differs by one nucleotide. V and J are TRBV4-1 and TRBJ1-4, with TRBD1 as a possible D gene (5 bases). The CDR3 is 17 amino acids. Germline loops: CDR1 MGHRA, CDR2 YSYEKL. In DNA form, the CDR3 reads TGCGCCAGCAGCCAAGATCTGGCGGGACGACAAAATGAAAAACTGATTTTT. Translation gives CASSQDLAGRQNEKLIF.

This clonotype was counted at least ten times. CDR3 sequence: CASRGKGLGTEAFF. CDR3 in DNA: TGTGCCAGCCGCGGTAAGGGGTTAGGCACTGAAGCTTTCTTT. The chain employs TRBV5-4 and TRBJ1-1; D is possibly TRBD1 (5 bases). The CDR3 covers 14 residues. Trimming removed 7 bases from V and 4 bases from J, with 17 bases in between. Germline V gene sequence: CDR1 SGHNT, CDR2 YYREEE (reference sequence).

The J gene is TRBJ2-5, the V gene TRBV3-1; D remains unclear. Trimming took 0 bases from V and 4 from J, leaving 9 bases between them. CDR3 length equals 14 residues. Germline CDR1 reads LGHDT; CDR2 reads YNNKEL (reference sequence). The CDR3: CASSQEGSRETQYF. The CDR3 bases are TGTGCCAGCAGCCAAGAGGGCAGTAGAGAGACCCAGTACTTC.

The chain combines TRBV4-1 with TRBJ2-1; weak D call: TRBD2 (8 bases). Germline-derived CDR1 and CDR2 are MGHRA and YSYEKL. The CDR3 is made up of 15 amino acids. Trimming stripped 5 bases from V and 4 bases from J, with 15 bases between. The CDR3 nucleotides are TGCGCCAGCAGCTTAGCGGGACAGTCTTACAATGAGCAGTTCTTC. Translated, it gives CASSLAGQSYNEQFF.

The sample holds a few counts of this clonotype. This chain connects TRBV11-2 to TRBJ2-1; TRBD2 is a possible D gene (5 bases). Per the germline V gene, CDR1 is SGHAT and CDR2 is FQNNGV. CDR3 length: 15 residues. The germline V and J ends were trimmed by 3 bases and 8 bases, with 17 bases remaining between them. CDR3 DNA sequence: TGTGCCAGCAGCTTCTCTAGCCTTCTGGGCGATGAGCAGTTCTTC. Its protein is CASSFSSLLGDEQFF. Based on the CDR3 plus reference TRBV11-2 and TRBJ2-1, the full variable domain is EAGVAQSPRYKIIEKRQSVAFWCNPISGHATLYWYQQILGQGPKLLIQFQNNGVVDDSQLPKDRFSAERLKGVDSTLKIQPAKLEDSAVYLCASSFSSLLGDEQFFGPGTRLTVL.

This clonotype was counted many times. The DNA of the CDR3 is TGTGCCTGGAGTGTAGCAGCTAGCGGGACAAGAGTCTACGAGCAGTACTTC. Translation: CAWSVAASGTRVYEQYF. This sequence joins TRBV30 and TRBJ2-7; TRBD2 aligns across 9 bases. Losses at the gene ends were 0 bases for V and 3 bases for J; bases not matched to a gene: 12. The CDR3 length is 17 residues. CDR1 is GTSNPN, CDR2 SVGIG, per germline (reference sequence).

This clonotype has at least ten counts. The gene calls are TRBV12-3 or TRBV12-4 and TRBJ2-7; 8 nucleotides align to TRBD1. V trimming: 6 bases; J trimming: 1 base; junction bases outside the gene matches: 5. The CDR3 consists of 14 residues. CDR3 residues: CASSAGTGSYEQYF. In nucleotides, the CDR3 is TGTGCCAGCAGCGCCGGGACAGGTTCCTACGAGCAGTACTTC.

As to this clonotype: A much larger clone sits a single nucleotide away, making a read error possible. J is TRBJ2-2 and V is TRBV7-9; D gene ambiguous. From germline, CDR1 is SEHNR and CDR2 FQNEAQ (reference sequence). This CDR3 is built from 14 residues. Trimming pared 1 base from V and 1 base from J, leaving 4 bases between. The CDR3 sequence: CASSLGQNTGELFF. As DNA, the CDR3 is TGTGCCAGCAGCTTAGGACAGAACACCGGGGAGCTGTTTTTT.

About this clonotype itself: It may be a read error: a sequence one base away is much more abundant. The V gene is TRBV6-1, the J gene TRBJ2-3; the match to TRBD2 covers 7 bases. The germline V gene has CDR1 MNHNS and CDR2 SASEGT. V was pared by 3 bases and J by 4 bases, with 13 bases of the junction left unmatched. The length of the CDR3 is 17 residues. The CDR3 nucleotides read TGTGCCAGCAGTGAGTGCCCTGCGGGAGCCGTCGCAGATACGCAGTATTTT. Protein sequence: CASSECPAGAVADTQYF.

This clonotype occurred many times. V usage is TRBV24-1 and J usage is TRBJ2-1; 10 bases match TRBD1. The V and J ends lost 5 bases and 8 bases, in that order; junction bases with no gene match: 11. The CDR3 is 16 amino acids. Germline values: CDR1 KGHDR, CDR2 SFDVKD. The CDR3 loop reads CATSAPRDRGSDEQFF. In DNA, the CDR3 is TGTGCCACCAGTGCCCCGAGGGACAGGGGAAGCGATGAGCAGTTCTTC.

The rearrangement uses TRBV18 and TRBJ2-1, with 9 bases matching TRBD2. The CDR3 spans 15 residues. V lost 3 bases to trimming and J lost 9 bases; unmatched junction nucleotides: 9. From germline, CDR1 is KGHSH and CDR2 LQKENI. CDR3 DNA sequence: TGTGCCAGCTCACCGTCCAGCGGGGGGACGACTGAGCAGTTCTTC. This sequence encodes CASSPSSGGTTEQFF. Supplemented by reference TRBV18 and TRBJ2-1, the full variable domain reads NAGVMQNPRHLVRRRGQEARLRCSPMKGHSHVYWYRQLPEEGLKFMVYLQKENIIDESGMPKERFSAEFPKEGPSILRIQQVVRGDSAAYFCASSPSSGGTTEQFFGPGTRLTVL.

This clonotype occurred many times. This chain uses TRBV10-3 with TRBJ1-1; unclear D gene. Germline V CDR1 and CDR2: ENHRY, SYGVKD. Trimming shortened V by 0 bases and J by 1 base, and 9 bases separated the two germline ends. CDR3 length equals 15 residues. The CDR3 DNA reads TGTGCCATCAGTGAGTCGGGTGTTGCGAACACTGAAGCTTTCTTT. It is translated as CAISESGVANTEAFF.

This chain connects TRBV7-2 to TRBJ2-5; D possibly uses TRBD1 or TRBD2 (6 bases each). The CDR3 is made up of 16 amino acids. In germline, CDR1 is SGHTA, CDR2 FQGNSA. Trimming removed 4 bases at V and 1 base at J, with 16 bases between. The CDR3 reads CASSSRWGAAQETQYF. The CDR3 bases are TGTGCCAGCAGCTCTCGTTGGGGGGCCGCCCAAGAGACCCAGTACTTC.

J is TRBJ2-7 and V is TRBV7-9; TRBD1 is a possible D gene (6 bases). Trimming took off 5 bases at V and 3 bases at J, with 14 bases between the two ends. In germline, CDR1 is SEHNR, CDR2 FQNEAQ (reference sequence). CDR3 length equals 14 residues. The CDR3 nucleotides are TGTGCCAGCAGCCCCCGGGACACCCTCTACGAGCAGTACTTC. It yields the protein CASSPRDTLYEQYF.

This clonotype showed up many times. This sequence joins TRBV6-6 and TRBJ2-7; D is perhaps TRBD1 (5 bases). Germline lookup yields CDR1 MNHNY and CDR2 SVGAGI (reference sequence). Trimming took off 11 bases at V and 4 bases at J, with 18 bases between the two ends. The CDR3 has 13 amino acids. The CDR3: CAGQAAGSYEQYF. DNA of the CDR3: TGTGCCGGACAAGCCGCAGGGTCTTACGAGCAGTACTTC.

This clonotype was recorded at least ten times. The chain employs TRBV4-1 and TRBJ2-1; D is undetermined. Germline CDR1 MGHRA, CDR2 YSYEKL. The CDR3 contains 15 residues. With 3 bases removed from V and 3 bases from J, the gap between germline ends came to 12 bases. CDR3 region: CASSQHYSDYNEQFF. The CDR3 DNA sequence: TGCGCCAGCAGCCAGCACTACTCCGACTACAATGAGCAGTTCTTC.

V and J are TRBV5-5 and TRBJ2-4; D possibly matches TRBD1 or TRBD2 (5 bases each). V dropped 5 bases and J dropped 6 bases, with 12 bases sitting between them. Germline V gene sequence: CDR1 SGHKS, CDR2 YYEKEE (reference sequence). The CDR3 loop spans 13 amino acids. The CDR3 sequence is CASRSRDRNIQYF. CDR3 nucleotides: TGTGCCAGCAGGTCCCGGGACCGAAACATTCAGTACTTC.

This clonotype was recorded at least ten times. The chain carries TRBV11-2 and TRBJ2-1; TRBD2 might be the D (6 bases). Trimming cost V 0 bases and J 9 bases, with 18 bases left between them. The length of the CDR3 is 16 residues. From germline, CDR1 is SGHAT and CDR2 FQNNGV. The CDR3 spells CASSLDLATRSIEQFF. CDR3 in DNA: TGTGCCAGCAGCTTAGATCTTGCGACTAGATCAATTGAGCAGTTCTTC.

This clonotype was seen many times. The chain is built from TRBV4-1 and TRBJ2-1; D is perhaps TRBD2 (7 bases). The V end was cut by 0 bases, the J end by 0 bases, with 15 bases between. This CDR3 has 18 residues. Germline V CDR1 and CDR2: MGHRA, YSYEKL. CDR3 bases: TGCGCCAGCAGCCAAGATCAGGGACGGGGGGCCTCCTACAATGAGCAGTTCTTC. Translating gives CASSQDQGRGASYNEQFF.